The TCR beta chain under discussion was sequenced for a study of control samples from healthy donors and cancer patients. V dropped 5 bases and J dropped 6 bases, with 13 bases sitting between them. There are 13 residues in the CDR3. Germline V gives CDR1 SGHVS, CDR2 FQNEAQ. Using immunoSEQ multiplex PCR, the repertoire was profiled, and TCRdb retains in-frame clones only, with some absent. The sample lists about 22,000 clones; approximately 83% were seen once. Sequenced material: PBMCs. This clonotype originated in a man in his 60s with head and neck cancer. This rearrangement joins TRBV7-8 to TRBJ1-1; no definite D call. This CDR3 is CASSLSSFSEAFF. The DNA for the CDR3 is TGTGCCAGCAGCCTGTCCTCTTTTTCTGAAGCTTTCTTT.